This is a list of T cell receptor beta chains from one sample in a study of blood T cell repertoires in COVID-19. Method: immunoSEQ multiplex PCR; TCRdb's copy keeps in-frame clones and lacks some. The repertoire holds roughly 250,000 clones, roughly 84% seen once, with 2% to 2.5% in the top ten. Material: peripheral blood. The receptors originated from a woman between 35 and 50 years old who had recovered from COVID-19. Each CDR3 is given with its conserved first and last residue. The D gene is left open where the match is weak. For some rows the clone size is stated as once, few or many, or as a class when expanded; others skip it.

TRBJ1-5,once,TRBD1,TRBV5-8,CASSRDRGLDQPQHF,TGTGCCAGCAGCCGGGACAGGGGTCTCGATCAGCCCCAGCATTTT
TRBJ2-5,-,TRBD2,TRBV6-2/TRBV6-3,CASSTPGLAEETQYF,TGTGCCAGCAGCACCCCGGGACTAGCGGAAGAGACCCAGTACTTC
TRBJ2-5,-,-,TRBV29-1,CSVVNREMVTQYF,TGCAGCGTTGTTAACAGGGAGATGGTGACCCAGTACTTC
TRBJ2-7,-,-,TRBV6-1,CASSDNYNYEQYF,TGTGCCAGCAGTGATAACTACAACTACGAGCAGTACTTC
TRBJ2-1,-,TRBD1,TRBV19,CASAQDDRGFNEQFF,TGTGCCAGCGCTCAGGACGACAGGGGTTTCAATGAGCAGTTCTTC
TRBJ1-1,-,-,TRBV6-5,CASRTGLNTEAFF,TGTGCCAGCAGAACAGGGCTGAACACTGAAGCTTTCTTT
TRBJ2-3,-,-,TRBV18,CASSPTRGTDTQYF,TGTGCCAGCTCACCAACTAGGGGGACAGATACGCAGTATTTT
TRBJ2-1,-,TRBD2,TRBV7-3,CASSPSGTYNEQFF,TGTGCCAGCAGCCCTAGCGGGACGTACAATGAGCAGTTCTTC
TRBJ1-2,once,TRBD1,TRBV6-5,CASSYDGQGGYTF,TGTGCCAGCAGTTACGACGGACAGGGCGGCTACACCTTC
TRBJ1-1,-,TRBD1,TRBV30,CAWSQGQVYESEAFF,TGTGCCTGGAGTCAGGGACAGGTCTATGAGAGTGAAGCTTTCTTT
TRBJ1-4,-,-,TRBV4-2,CASSQTPGAANEKLFF,TGTGCCAGCAGCCAAACCCCAGGGGCCGCTAATGAAAAACTGTTTTTT
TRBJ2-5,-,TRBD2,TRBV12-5,CASGFSQGGRETQYF,TGTGCTAGTGGCTTTAGCCAGGGCGGGAGGGAGACCCAGTACTTC
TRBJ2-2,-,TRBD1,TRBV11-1,CASSFRDRANTGELFF,TGTGCCAGCAGCTTTAGGGACAGAGCGAACACCGGGGAGCTGTTTTTT
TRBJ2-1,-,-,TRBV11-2,CASSFLGDEQFF,TGTGCCAGCAGTTTTCTGGGCGATGAGCAGTTCTTC
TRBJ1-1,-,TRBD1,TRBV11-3,CASSLDVNRGRTEAFF,TGTGCCAGCAGCTTAGATGTAAACAGGGGGCGAACTGAAGCTTTCTTT
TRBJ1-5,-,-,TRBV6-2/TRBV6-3,CASSYGRNQPQHF,TGTGCCAGCAGTTACGGGAGGAATCAGCCCCAGCATTTT
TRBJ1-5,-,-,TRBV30,CAWSLGSGNQPQHF,TGTGCCTGGAGCCTCGGGTCGGGGAATCAGCCCCAGCATTTT
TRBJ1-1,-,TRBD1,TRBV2,CASSANRGTYTEAFF,TGTGCCAGCAGTGCGAACAGGGGGACCTACACTGAAGCTTTCTTT
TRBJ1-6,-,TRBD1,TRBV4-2,CASSQDRDRSSPLHF,TGTGCCAGCAGCCAAGATCGGGACAGATCTTCACCCCTCCACTTT
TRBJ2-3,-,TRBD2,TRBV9,CASSVGGLAGSTDTQYF,TGTGCCAGCAGCGTAGGGGGGCTAGCGGGGAGCACAGATACGCAGTATTTT
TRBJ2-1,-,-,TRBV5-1,CASRAGGGSVYNEQFF,TGCGCCAGCAGGGCAGGCGGCGGGTCGGTTTACAATGAGCAGTTCTTC